These 8 T cell receptor beta chains share one sample of origin, sequenced in a study of shared clonotypes between healthy human individuals. Repertoires were generated with immunoSEQ multiplex PCR, while TCRdb's copy carries only in-frame clones and drops some. The sample consists of some 200,000 clones, approximately 60% of them appearing once. Material for sequencing was memory CD4+ T cells sorted from blood. Subset indicated: CD45RA-negative fraction. All receptors come from a man younger than 40 in good health.

In its sample, this clone was seen a few times. This rearrangement joins TRBV10-1 to TRBJ2-7; 12 bases are a match to TRBD2. V lost 2 bases to trimming and J lost 2 bases; unmatched junction nucleotides: 1. Germline assignment: CDR1 WNHNN and CDR2 SYGVQD (reference sequence). This CDR3 contains 15 residues. The CDR3 nucleotides are TGCGCCAGCAGTGAGGCTAGCGGGAGGGCCTACGAGCAGTACTTC. Protein product: CASSEASGRAYEQYF.

CDR3 sequence reads: CASSVDGSSGNTIYF. The DNA for the CDR3 is TGTGCCAGCTCGGTCGACGGGAGCTCTGGAAACACCATATATTTT. The genes are TRBV18 and TRBJ1-3; D remains ambiguous. Germline V gene data show CDR1 as KGHSH and CDR2 as LQKENI. V dropped 6 bases and J dropped 0 bases, with 12 bases sitting between them. The CDR3 totals 15 residues.

In regard to this clone: The same CDR3 also results from other DNA sequences found in this sample. The rearrangement joins TRBV5-6 to TRBJ2-6; no definite D call. V was pared by 0 bases and J by 4 bases, with 2 bases between. CDR3 length: 13 residues. Germline assignment: CDR1 SGHDT and CDR2 YYEEEE. CDR3 coding DNA: TGTGCCAGCAGCTTGGTCGGGGCCAACGTCCTGACTTTC. Residues: CASSLVGANVLTF.

This clone has just one count. This chain uses TRBV27 with TRBJ1-5; 9 bases align to TRBD1. V shed 6 bases and J 5 bases; nucleotides not matched to a gene: 5. The CDR3 runs 14 residues. CDR1 is MNHEY, CDR2 SMNVEV, per germline (reference sequence). The CDR3 region is CASSRTGVHQPQHF. CDR3 nucleotides: TGTGCCAGCAGCCGGACAGGGGTCCATCAGCCCCAGCATTTT.

J is TRBJ2-7 and V is TRBV4-1, with D possibly called TRBD1 or TRBD2 (5 bases each). Trimming stripped 1 base from V and 3 bases from J, with 13 bases between. The CDR3 runs to 15 residues. Germline CDR1 is MGHRA and CDR2 is YSYEKL. The CDR3 sequence is CASSQGLGESYEQYF. CDR3 DNA sequence: TGCGCCAGCAGCCAAGGATTGGGGGAGAGCTACGAGCAGTACTTC.

This chain joins TRBV10-3 and TRBJ1-1; D is possibly TRBD1 (6 bases). CDR1 ENHRY and CDR2 SYGVKD come from the germline V gene. The CDR3 extends over 13 amino acids. The V gene lost 6 bases and the J gene lost 8 bases, with 16 bases spanning the gap. CDR3 coding DNA: TGTGCCATCAGCCCCAGGGGTGGGAACGAAGCTTTCTTT. This sequence encodes CAISPRGGNEAFF.

This chain uses TRBV29-1 with TRBJ2-7, with 7 positions matching TRBD2. The CDR3 extends over 18 amino acids. Germline trimming cut 5 bases from V and 3 bases from J; bases unmatched to any gene: 22. Germline V CDR1 and CDR2: SQVTM, ANQGSEA. The CDR3 nucleotides are TGCAGCGTTTCAGGCCCCGTAGGGCGGGAGTCTCCCAACTACGAGCAGTACTTC. It is translated as CSVSGPVGRESPNYEQYF.

This clone was seen a few times. This sequence joins TRBV6-5 and TRBJ2-5, with 7 bases identical to TRBD2. V was clipped by 0 bases and J by 5 bases; unmatched bases: 9. Looked up from germline, CDR1 is MNHEY and CDR2 is SVGAGI. The CDR3 sequence is 16 residues long. This CDR3 reads CASSYSAGEGQETQYF. CDR3 nucleotide sequence: TGTGCCAGCAGTTACTCTGCGGGAGAAGGTCAGGAGACCCAGTACTTC.